The rows below give T cell receptor beta chains drawn from one sample of a study of Graves' ophthalmopathy and Graves' hyperthyroidism. MiXCR was run by TCRdb on the multiplex PCR reads, yielding one entry per CDR3 protein. Of over a million distinct CDR3 sequences in the sample, roughly two fifths are singletons; the top ten hold approximately 12%. Sequences were obtained from peripheral blood or thyroid tissue (not recorded which). These receptors were obtained from an adult man with Graves' hyperthyroidism. CDR3s include the opening cysteine and the closing phenylalanine or tryptophan. The D gene is left open where the match is weak. Clone sizes are given selectively: once, few, many, or a class where the clone is expanded.

>few|NA|TRBV11-2|TRBJ1-4
CASSLGASNEKLFF
TGTGCCAGCAGCTTAGGCGCCTCTAATGAAAAACTGTTTTTT
>many|TRBD2|TRBV7-9|TRBJ2-2
CASSWSAGDTGELFF
TGTGCCAGCAGCTGGTCAGCGGGAGATACCGGGGAGCTGTTTTTT
>NA|NA|TRBV11-3|TRBJ1-5
CASSLAGVFNQPQHF
TGTGCCAGCAGCTTGGCGGGAGTCTTCAATCAGCCCCAGCATTTT
>NA|TRBD1|TRBV7-2|TRBJ2-5
CASRRDRAGETQYF
TGTGCCAGCAGACGGGACAGGGCTGGGGAGACCCAGTACTTC
>few|NA|TRBV28|TRBJ2-5
CASIRPGAHETQYF
TGTGCCAGCATCCGACCAGGTGCCCACGAGACCCAGTACTTC
>many|TRBD1|TRBV7-9|TRBJ1-4
CASRTDRVNEKLFF
TGTGCCAGCAGAACAGACAGGGTCAATGAAAAACTGTTTTTT
>many|NA|TRBV5-1|TRBJ2-7
CASSLFGEEAGEQYF
TGCGCCAGCAGCTTGTTTGGCGAAGAGGCGGGGGAGCAGTACTTC
>NA|NA|TRBV10-3|TRBJ1-2
CASNRGGNVPDYTF
TGTGCCAGCAATAGGGGAGGTAACGTTCCCGACTACACCTTC
>NA|NA|TRBV30|TRBJ2-2
CAWSVGSGKLFF
TGTGCCTGGAGTGTTGGGTCCGGGAAGCTGTTTTTT
>few|NA|TRBV7-8|TRBJ2-5
CASSSRGWGETQYF
TGTGCCAGCAGCTCGAGGGGTTGGGGGGAGACCCAGTACTTC
>few|NA|TRBV10-3|TRBJ2-5
CAISEGVGETQYF
TGTGCCATCAGTGAAGGGGTCGGGGAGACCCAGTACTTC
>many|NA|TRBV5-1|TRBJ1-1
CASSLAGGDPVF
TGCGCCAGCAGCTTGGCGGGCGGGGACCCAGTCTTT
>many|NA|TRBV2|TRBJ2-5
CASTRGVYGTQYF
TGTGCCAGCACGAGGGGCGTTTACGGGACCCAGTACTTC
>few|NA|TRBV5-6|TRBJ1-4
CASSLSPTGEKLFF
TGTGCCAGCAGCTTAAGCCCTACTGGCGAAAAACTGTTTTTT
>NA|NA|TRBV7-8|TRBJ2-5
CASSPSAGGRETQYF
TGTGCCAGCAGCCCGAGTGCTGGGGGCCGGGAGACCCAGTACTTC
>many|NA|TRBV9|TRBJ2-7
CASSVGRSSYEQYF
TGTGCCAGCAGCGTAGGGCGCAGCTCCTACGAGCAGTACTTC
>many|TRBD1|TRBV29-1|TRBJ1-1
CSVVQGAMNTEAFF
TGCAGCGTTGTTCAGGGGGCCATGAACACTGAAGCTTTCTTT
>few|TRBD1|TRBV2|TRBJ1-1
CASSQDRIAEAFF
TGTGCCAGCAGCCAGGACAGGATCGCTGAAGCTTTCTTT
>many|NA|TRBV5-6|TRBJ1-2
CATHSPALNYGYTF
TGTGCCACACACTCACCGGCCCTTAACTATGGCTACACCTTC